This TCR beta chain emerged from a study of PD-1 blockade in classical Hodgkin lymphoma. Findings of the study overall: Newly diagnosed patients had baseline TCR diversity that was reportedly lower than that of healthy donors.

The V end was cut by 1 base, the J end by 0 bases, with 13 bases between. Germline loops: CDR1 SGHRS, CDR2 YFSETQ. The CDR3 sequence is 16 residues long. Every single patient, without exception, relapsed after autologous stem cell transplantation, and brentuximab vedotin exposure varied. TCRdb's table, derived via immunoSEQ multiplex PCR, lists solely in-frame clones and lacks some. The profile covers tens of thousands of clones, with roughly 80% appearing a single time and about a sixth taken by the ten largest. Comment on this clone: The antigen is undetermined.

The rearrangement uses TRBV5-1 and TRBJ1-1; no definite D call. This material consisted of peripheral blood mononuclear cells (PBMCs), taken before the second cycle of nivolumab. The receptor comes from a human donor with classical Hodgkin lymphoma. The CDR3 DNA is TGCGCCAGCAGCTTGAGGTCAGCTGCAATGAACACTGAAGCTTTCTTT. It is translated as CASSLRSAAMNTEAFF.